Sequencing of this TCR beta chain was carried out in a study of cytomegalovirus exposure and HLA in healthy donors. Study-wide context: An early data release held approximately 80 million unique TCRs from HLA-typed donors. Study-level results: Among immune exposure information, only CMV serostatus was available. Across all donors, roughly uniform sequencing depth was an assumption of the presence/absence analyses.

This clone was counted a single time. Its target is not known. The PCR ran on 60 Vbeta and 13 Jbeta primers. TCRdb's table, derived via immunoSEQ multiplex PCR, lists solely in-frame clones and lacks some. The sample includes approximately 95,000 clones, 75% to 85% of them seen just once. The CDR3 contains 13 residues. The V end lost 5 bases, the J end lost 7 bases, and 14 bases lay between the germline ends. The V gene's germline CDR1 is MNHEY and CDR2 SVGAGI. The clonotype comes from a man between 18 and 29 years old in good health and CMV-seropositive. Sequencing was performed on PBMCs. The chain carries TRBV6-5 and TRBJ2-5; D unclear. The CDR3 sequence: CASSPQAPGTQYF. The CDR3 DNA reads TGTGCCAGCAGTCCCCAGGCTCCAGGGACCCAGTACTTC.